The 21 T cell receptor beta chains presented below share a single source sample, sequenced in a study of cytomegalovirus exposure and HLA in healthy donors. Primers for the PCR totalled 60 Vbeta and 13 Jbeta. Only in-frame clones appear in the TCRdb table, and some are missing; sequencing was by immunoSEQ multiplex PCR. This table has 110,000 to 150,000 clones, approximately 9% appearing once. Sequences were obtained from PBMCs. Receptors were obtained from a male donor in good health and CMV-seronegative.

This clone came up a few times. V is TRBV11-2 and J is TRBJ1-1, with D unclear. Germline V gene lookup returns CDR1 SGHAT and CDR2 FQNNGV. V was trimmed by 7 bases and J by 2 bases, leaving 11 bases between them. This CDR3 has 13 residues. Here the CDR3 reads CASTPRFNTEAFF. The CDR3 nucleotides are TGTGCCAGCACCCCTCGTTTTAACACTGAAGCTTTCTTT. Complete variable domain (other parts from reference TRBV11-2 and TRBJ1-1): EAGVAQSPRYKIIEKRQSVAFWCNPISGHATLYWYQQILGQGPKLLIQFQNNGVVDDSQLPKDRFSAERLKGVDSTLKIQPAKLEDSAVYLCASTPRFNTEAFFGQGTRLTVV.

This chain connects TRBV4-3 to TRBJ2-3; TRBD2 might be the D (6 bases). Trimming cost V 1 base and J 6 bases, with 17 bases left between them. The germline V gene has CDR1 LGHNA and CDR2 YSLEER. The CDR3 is 16 residues long. The CDR3 is CASSQGRDFPPDTQYF. The CDR3 region has the DNA TGCGCCAGCAGCCAAGGGAGGGACTTTCCCCCCGATACGCAGTATTTT.

This clone was counted a few times. This chain uses TRBV5-4 with TRBJ2-7; D may be TRBD2 (5 bases). Germline V gene sequence: CDR1 SGHNT, CDR2 YYREEE (reference sequence). Trimming left V 4 bases short and J 1 base short, with 9 bases between. CDR3 length equals 13 residues. CDR3 coding DNA: TGTGCCAGCAGCCACCGGGATTCCTACGAGCAGTACTTC. Protein: CASSHRDSYEQYF.

The chain uses TRBV2 and TRBJ2-3; 9 nucleotides line up with TRBD2. The CDR3 has 14 amino acids. Germline V gene sequence: CDR1 SNHLY, CDR2 FYNNEI. V lost 8 bases to trimming and J lost 4 bases; unmatched junction nucleotides: 7. The CDR3, as DNA: TGTGCCAGCGGGGGCGGGGGGGCCTCAGATACGCAGTATTTT. Translated, it gives CASGGGGASDTQYF.

The chain is built from TRBV6-6 and TRBJ1-5; 9 bases match TRBD1. Per the germline V gene, CDR1 is MNHNY and CDR2 is SVGAGI (reference sequence). J gave up 3 bases and V 9 bases, and 12 bases lay outside the gene matches. The CDR3 contains 16 residues. The CDR3 DNA is TGTGCCAGTCGGGGGAAGGGGACAGGGAACAATCAGCCCCAGCATTTT. As protein: CASRGKGTGNNQPQHF.

The chain links TRBV2 to TRBJ2-7; tentative D call: TRBD2 (6 bases). Deletions cut 0 bases from V and 5 bases from J, with 11 bases between. Germline CDR1 SNHLY, CDR2 FYNNEI. This CDR3 has 14 residues. CDR3 in DNA: TGTGCCAGCAGTGAAGCGCTTCCGGGGGACGAGCAGTACTTC. Protein product: CASSEALPGDEQYF.

This clone occurred a few times. The gene calls are TRBV29-1 and TRBJ2-5; D gene unclear. Germline V gene lookup returns CDR1 SQVTM and CDR2 ANQGSEA. Trimming cost V 0 bases and J 2 bases, with 10 bases left between them. The CDR3 covers 14 residues. The CDR3 region is CSVEDKSLQETQYF. Written as DNA, the CDR3 is TGCAGCGTTGAAGATAAGAGCCTTCAAGAGACCCAGTACTTC.

This clone was observed a handful of times. CDR3 region: CASRDAHTSYEQYF. In nucleotides, the CDR3 is TGTGCCAGCAGAGATGCACATACCTCCTACGAGCAGTACTTC. This chain links TRBV6-1 with TRBJ2-7, with D unresolved. The CDR3 extends over 14 amino acids. Germline-derived CDR1 and CDR2 are MNHNS and SASEGT. Trimming shortened V by 6 bases and J by 0 bases, and 12 bases separated the two germline ends.

This clone turned up a few times. The chain carries TRBV5-8 and TRBJ1-5; no firm D call. V was shortened by 3 bases and J by 3 bases, with 13 bases between the two germline ends. Germline lookup yields CDR1 SGHTS and CDR2 YDEGEE. CDR3 length equals 15 residues. The CDR3 reads CASSSYELSNQPQHF. In nucleotides, the CDR3 is TGTGCCAGCAGCTCCTACGAACTATCCAATCAGCCCCAGCATTTT.

This rearrangement joins TRBV29-1 to TRBJ1-2; D gene unclear. Germline V gene sequence: CDR1 SQVTM, CDR2 ANQGSEA. V lost 5 bases, J lost 3 bases, and 10 bases lay in between. CDR3 length: 12 amino acids. The CDR3 spells CSVPEHHYGYTF. CDR3 nucleotide sequence: TGCAGCGTTCCCGAACACCACTATGGCTACACCTTC.

The J gene is TRBJ2-5, the V gene TRBV27; tentatively, D is TRBD2 (5 bases). This CDR3 has 14 amino acids. Trimming left V 6 bases short and J 3 bases short, with 14 bases between. CDR1 and CDR2 (germline): MNHEY, SMNVEV (reference sequence). The CDR3 DNA reads as TGTGCCAGCAGCAGCGGTTTGCAGGAAGAGACCCAGTACTTC. Protein product: CASSSGLQEETQYF.

This clone has more than one count but fewer than ten. The J gene is TRBJ1-1, the V gene TRBV18; 7 nucleotides match TRBD1. The germline CDR1 and CDR2 sequences are KGHSH and LQKENI. V shed 4 bases and J 6 bases; nucleotides not matched to a gene: 8. The CDR3 spans 14 residues. The CDR3 sequence: CASSRTGVEAEAFF. CDR3 sequence (DNA): TGTGCCAGCTCACGAACAGGGGTGGAGGCTGAAGCTTTCTTT.

This clone occurred a few times. Compared with germline, one end of the junction differs, possibly owing to a read error. The chain has TRBV11-3 and TRBJ1-1; 9 bases line up with TRBD1. The length of the CDR3 is 14 residues. In germline, CDR1 is SGHNT, CDR2 YENEEA. The CDR3 sequence is CASSPRDRAAEAFF. The CDR3 nucleotides read TGTGCCAGCAGCCCGCGGGACAGGGCCGCTGAGGCTTTCTTT.

V usage is TRBV5-8 and J usage is TRBJ1-2, with D unclear. CDR1 is SGHTS, CDR2 YDEGEE, per germline. The V gene lost 7 bases and the J gene lost 8 bases, with 18 bases spanning the gap. The CDR3 length is 13 residues. CDR3 sequence: CASLESEAGGYTF. The CDR3 DNA is TGTGCCAGCCTCGAATCCGAAGCGGGCGGCTACACCTTC.

V gene TRBV7-9 combines with J gene TRBJ1-1; tentative D call: TRBD1 (5 bases). There are 14 residues in the CDR3. CDR1 is SEHNR, CDR2 FQNEAQ, per germline (reference sequence). V was clipped by 5 bases and J by 1 base, with 11 bases between them. CDR3 DNA: TGTGCCAGCAGCCGAGAAGGGGAGAACACTGAAGCTTTCTTT. Translation gives CASSREGENTEAFF.

This chain connects TRBV5-1 to TRBJ2-1, with TRBD1 matching over 10 bases. The trim removed 4 bases at V and 12 bases at J, leaving 4 bases unmatched. The CDR3 totals 12 residues. Germline-derived CDR1 and CDR2 are SGHRS and YFSETQ. CDR3 sequence reads: CASSDRGRVQFF. The CDR3 DNA sequence: TGCGCCAGCAGCGACAGGGGGCGAGTGCAGTTCTTC. The whole variable domain, remainder taken from reference TRBV5-1 and TRBJ2-1, is KAGVTQTPRYLIKTRGQQVTLSCSPISGHRSVSWYQQTPGQGLQFLFEYFSETQRNKGNFPGRFSGRQFSNSRSEMNVSTLELGDSALYLCASSDRGRVQFFGPGTRLTVL.

This clone was seen a handful of times. The junction departs from the called germline gene at one end, perhaps through a read error. This chain joins TRBV6-1 and TRBJ2-3; D remains ambiguous. Germline values: CDR1 MNHNS, CDR2 SASEGT. The CDR3 sequence is 12 residues long. CDR3 bases: TGTGCCAGCAGTGAAAATCTGAATACGCGGTATTTT. Encoded protein: CASSENLNTRYF.

The J gene is TRBJ1-1, the V gene TRBV15; the D is unclear. Germline loops: CDR1 LNHNV, CDR2 YYDKDF (reference sequence). This CDR3 region has 11 residues. Trimming cost V 5 bases and J 3 bases, with 4 bases left between them. The CDR3 loop is CATSRDTEAFF. For the CDR3, the DNA is TGTGCCACCAGCCGGGACACTGAAGCTTTCTTT.

The chain links TRBV27 to TRBJ2-5; 9 bases are shared with TRBD1. Looked up from germline, CDR1 is MNHEY and CDR2 is SMNVEV (reference sequence). With V trimmed by 6 bases and J by 5 bases, 4 bases remained unmatched. The CDR3 is made up of 13 amino acids. CDR3 region: CASRTGGRETQYF. DNA of the CDR3: TGTGCCAGCAGGACAGGGGGACGCGAGACCCAGTACTTC.

The table lists this clone with a few counts. The chain couples TRBV27 to TRBJ2-3; D is uncertain. Germline assignment: CDR1 MNHEY and CDR2 SMNVEV (reference sequence). V lost 5 bases, J lost 5 bases, and 20 bases lay in between. This CDR3 is 16 amino acids long. Written as DNA, the CDR3 is TGTGCCAGCAGTCCACCCCCCGCGGCCGGAAGAGATACGCAGTATTTT. This translates into CASSPPPAAGRDTQYF.

This clone came up a few times. The chain is built from TRBV9 and TRBJ2-5; 8 positions match TRBD1. From germline, CDR1 is SGDLS and CDR2 YYNGEE. This CDR3 spans 15 amino acids. V dropped 4 bases and J dropped 5; count of bases not matched to a gene: 10. This chain's CDR3 is CASSTTGVGAETQYF. DNA for the CDR3: TGTGCCAGCAGCACGACAGGGGTAGGTGCGGAGACCCAGTACTTC.